The clone carrying this T cell receptor (beta chain) was picked up a small number of times. No antigen is known for it. Germline loops: CDR1 SGHAT, CDR2 FQDESV (reference sequence). The V and J ends lost 5 bases and 4 bases, in that order; junction bases with no gene match: 11. The CDR3 has 16 amino acids. Attached unique molecular identifiers marked individual cDNA molecules. TCRdb recomputed calls from the 5' RACE reads with MiXCR, one row per CDR3 protein. Of fewer than 80,000 distinct CDR3 sequences listed, roughly a tenth were seen once; the top ten hold about 6%. The data were obtained in a study of early T cells in non-severe SARS-CoV-2 infection. Turning to the study itself: The authors sequenced bulk RNA from unsorted whole blood, leaving chains unpaired.

Study observations and caveats: Matching against VDJdb likely underestimated virus-specific expansions, favoring anti-spike CD8.

This TCR was recovered from an adult who was a healthcare worker with PCR-confirmed SARS-CoV-2 infection or an uninfected control (not recorded which). The chain employs TRBV11-1 and TRBJ2-1, with TRBD1 matching 7 bases. Sequencing was done on a sample of whole blood. Here the CDR3 DNA reads TGTGCCAGCAGCACCACCCGGGACAGCCATTACAATGAGCAGTTCTTC. The encoded protein is CASSTTRDSHYNEQFF.